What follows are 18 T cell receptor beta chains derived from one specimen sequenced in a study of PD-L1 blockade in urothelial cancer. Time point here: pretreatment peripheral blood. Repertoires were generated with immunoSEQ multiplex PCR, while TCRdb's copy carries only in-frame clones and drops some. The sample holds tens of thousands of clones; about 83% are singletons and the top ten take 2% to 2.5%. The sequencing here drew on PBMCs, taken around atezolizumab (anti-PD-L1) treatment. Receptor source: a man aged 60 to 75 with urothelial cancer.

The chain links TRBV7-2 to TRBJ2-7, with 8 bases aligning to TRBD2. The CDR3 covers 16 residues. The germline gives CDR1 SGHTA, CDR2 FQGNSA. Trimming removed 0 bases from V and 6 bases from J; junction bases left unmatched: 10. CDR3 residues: CASSLAYGRASSEQYF. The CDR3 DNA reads TGTGCCAGCAGCTTAGCATACGGGAGGGCCAGTAGCGAGCAGTACTTC.

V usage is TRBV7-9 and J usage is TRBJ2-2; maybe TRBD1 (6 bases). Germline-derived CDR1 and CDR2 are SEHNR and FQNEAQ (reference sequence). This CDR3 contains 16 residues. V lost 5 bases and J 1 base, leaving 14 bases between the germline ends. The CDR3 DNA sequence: TGTGCCAGCAGCGGGGGCGGCGGGTTGAACACCGGGGAGCTGTTTTTT. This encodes CASSGGGGLNTGELFF.

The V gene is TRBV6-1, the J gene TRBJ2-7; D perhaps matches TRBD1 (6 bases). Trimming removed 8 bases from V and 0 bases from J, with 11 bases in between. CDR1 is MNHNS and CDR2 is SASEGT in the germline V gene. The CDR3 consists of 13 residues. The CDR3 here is CASLGTPSYEQYF. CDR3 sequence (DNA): TGTGCCAGCCTCGGGACACCCTCCTACGAGCAGTACTTC.

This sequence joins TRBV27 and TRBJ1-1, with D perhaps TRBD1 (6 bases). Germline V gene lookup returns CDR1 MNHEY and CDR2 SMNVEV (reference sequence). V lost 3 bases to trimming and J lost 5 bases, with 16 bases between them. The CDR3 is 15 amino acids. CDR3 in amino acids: CASSLGVQGRTEAFF. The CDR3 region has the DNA TGTGCCAGCAGTTTGGGGGTTCAGGGGCGGACTGAAGCTTTCTTT.

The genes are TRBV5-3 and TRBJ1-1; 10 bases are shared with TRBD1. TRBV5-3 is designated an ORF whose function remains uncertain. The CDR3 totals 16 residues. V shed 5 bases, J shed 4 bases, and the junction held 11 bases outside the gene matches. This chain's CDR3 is CARRRDRGPDGTEAFF. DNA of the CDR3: TGTGCCAGAAGACGGGACAGGGGACCTGATGGCACTGAAGCTTTCTTT.

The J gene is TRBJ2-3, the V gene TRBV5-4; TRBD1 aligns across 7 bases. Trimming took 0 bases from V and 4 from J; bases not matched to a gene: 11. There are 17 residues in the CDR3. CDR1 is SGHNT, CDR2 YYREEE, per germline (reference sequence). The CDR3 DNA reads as TGTGCCAGCAGCTTGGGTGCAGGGGGTAGCTTAGCAGATACGCAGTATTTT. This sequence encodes CASSLGAGGSLADTQYF.

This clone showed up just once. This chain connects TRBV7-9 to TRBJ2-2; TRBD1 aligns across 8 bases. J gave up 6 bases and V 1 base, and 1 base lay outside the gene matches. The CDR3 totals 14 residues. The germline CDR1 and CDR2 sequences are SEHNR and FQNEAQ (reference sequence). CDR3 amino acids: CASSLETGAGELFF. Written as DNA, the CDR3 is TGTGCCAGCAGCTTAGAGACAGGGGCCGGGGAGCTGTTTTTT.

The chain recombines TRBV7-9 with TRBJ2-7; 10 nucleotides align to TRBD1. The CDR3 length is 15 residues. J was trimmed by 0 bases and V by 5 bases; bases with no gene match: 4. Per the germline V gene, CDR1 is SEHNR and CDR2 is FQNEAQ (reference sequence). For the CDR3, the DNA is TGTGCCAGCAGCCCAGGACAGGGGGGCTCCTACGAGCAGTACTTC. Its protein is CASSPGQGGSYEQYF.

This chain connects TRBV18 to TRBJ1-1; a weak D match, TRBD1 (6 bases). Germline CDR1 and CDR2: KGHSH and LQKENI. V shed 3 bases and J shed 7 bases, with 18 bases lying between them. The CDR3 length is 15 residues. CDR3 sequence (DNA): TGTGCCAGCTCACCGGTTCAAGGGGGGGGGTATGAAGCTTTCTTT. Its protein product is CASSPVQGGGYEAFF.

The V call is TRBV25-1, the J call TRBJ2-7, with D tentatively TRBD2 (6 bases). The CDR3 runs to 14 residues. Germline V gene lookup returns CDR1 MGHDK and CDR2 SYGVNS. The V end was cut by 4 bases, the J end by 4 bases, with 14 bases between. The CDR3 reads CASSAPGSRYEQYF. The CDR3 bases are TGTGCCAGCAGTGCACCCGGGAGCAGATACGAGCAGTACTTC.

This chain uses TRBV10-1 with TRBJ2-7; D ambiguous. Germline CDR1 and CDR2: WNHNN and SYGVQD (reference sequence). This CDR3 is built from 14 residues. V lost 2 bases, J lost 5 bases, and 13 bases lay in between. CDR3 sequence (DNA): TGCGCCAGCAGTGAGGATGCGGTCCCTCACGAGCAGTACTTC. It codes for CASSEDAVPHEQYF.

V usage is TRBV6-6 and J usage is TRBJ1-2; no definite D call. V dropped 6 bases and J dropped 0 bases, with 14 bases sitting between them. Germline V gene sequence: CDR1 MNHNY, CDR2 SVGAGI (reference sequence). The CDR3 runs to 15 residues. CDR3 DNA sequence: TGTGCCAGCAGCAGCCCAAGTGACTCTAACTATGGCTACACCTTC. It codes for CASSSPSDSNYGYTF.

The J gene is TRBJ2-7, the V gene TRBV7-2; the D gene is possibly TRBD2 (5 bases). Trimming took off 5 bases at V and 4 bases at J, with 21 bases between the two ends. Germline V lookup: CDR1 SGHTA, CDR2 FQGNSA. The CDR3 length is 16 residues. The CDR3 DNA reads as TGTGCCAGCAGCAGTACGATCAGCGGTACCAGATACGAGCAGTACTTC. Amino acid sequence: CASSSTISGTRYEQYF. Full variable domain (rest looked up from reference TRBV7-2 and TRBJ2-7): GAGVSQSPSNKVTEKGKDVELRCDPISGHTALYWYRQSLGQGLEFLIYFQGNSAPDKSGLPSDRFSAERTGGSVSTLTIQRTQQEDSAVYLCASSSTISGTRYEQYFGPGTRLTVT.

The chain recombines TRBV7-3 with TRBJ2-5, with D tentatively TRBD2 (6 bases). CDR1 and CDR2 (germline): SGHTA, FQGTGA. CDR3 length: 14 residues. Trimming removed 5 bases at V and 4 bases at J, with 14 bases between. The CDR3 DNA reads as TGTGCCAGCAGCGCCCGTGGGGGAGGAGAGACCCAGTACTTC. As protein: CASSARGGGETQYF.

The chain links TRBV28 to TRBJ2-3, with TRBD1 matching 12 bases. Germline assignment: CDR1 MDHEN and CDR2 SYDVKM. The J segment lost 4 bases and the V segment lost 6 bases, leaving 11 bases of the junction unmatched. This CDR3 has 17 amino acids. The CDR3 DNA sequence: TGTGCCAGCAGCCCTCACTCCGGGACAGGGGGCGCAGATACGCAGTATTTT. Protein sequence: CASSPHSGTGGADTQYF. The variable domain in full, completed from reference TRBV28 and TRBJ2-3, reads DVKVTQSSRYLVKRTGEKVFLECVQDMDHENMFWYRQDPGLGLRLIYFSYDVKMKEKGDIPEGYSVSREKKERFSLILESASTNQTSMYLCASSPHSGTGGADTQYFGPGTRLTVL.

The CDR3 DNA reads TGCGCCAGCAGCTTGGAGGGGGGACAGGTCTACGAGCAGTACTTC. Amino acid sequence: CASSLEGGQVYEQYF. This chain links TRBV5-1 with TRBJ2-7; 8 bases match TRBD1. The CDR3 runs to 15 residues. Losses at the gene ends were 0 bases for V and 3 bases for J; bases not matched to a gene: 5. Germline CDR1 reads SGHRS; CDR2 reads YFSETQ.

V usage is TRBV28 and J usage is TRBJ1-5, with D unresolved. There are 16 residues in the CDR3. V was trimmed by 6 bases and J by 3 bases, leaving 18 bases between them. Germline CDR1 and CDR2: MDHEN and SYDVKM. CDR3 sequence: CASRPRGGGDNQPQHF. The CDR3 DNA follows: TGTGCCAGCAGGCCTCGAGGAGGTGGGGACAATCAGCCCCAGCATTTT.

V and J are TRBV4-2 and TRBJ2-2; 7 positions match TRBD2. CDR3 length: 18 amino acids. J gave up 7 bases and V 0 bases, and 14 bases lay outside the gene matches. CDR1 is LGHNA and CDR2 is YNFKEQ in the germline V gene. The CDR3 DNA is TGTGCCAGCAGCCAAGATTTGAATAAGATGCTAGCGGACGGGGAGCTGTTTTTT. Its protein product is CASSQDLNKMLADGELFF.